A selection of T cell receptor beta chains follows, all from one sample in a study of cytomegalovirus exposure and HLA in healthy donors. Here immunoSEQ multiplex PCR was the method, and the copy in TCRdb shows in-frame clones only, minus some. The sample consists of about 240,000 clones, around 87% of them appearing once. The specimen sequenced was PBMCs. All receptors come from a man aged 18 to 30 in good health and CMV-seronegative. Both conserved end residues are trimmed from each CDR3.

j_gene,v_gene,CDR3aa
TRBJ2-7,TRBV6-5,ASSSTTGYEQY
TRBJ1-4,TRBV4-3,ASSPARRENEKLF
TRBJ2-5,TRBV5-6,ASSLYQGRLETQY
TRBJ2-7,TRBV9,ASSTQGSTYEQY
TRBJ2-1,TRBV9,ASSGTGSGQF
TRBJ1-2,TRBV2,ASSEGQGGNYGYT
TRBJ2-1,TRBV5-1,ASSPSGGAGEQF
TRBJ1-1,TRBV5-1,ASSLGQGLTEAF
TRBJ1-5,TRBV6-6,ASFFTGNQPQH
TRBJ2-7,TRBV2,ASQGQARSYEQY
TRBJ2-7,TRBV28,ASSLRLAEQY
TRBJ1-1,TRBV5-4,ASSPDSYLEAF
TRBJ1-4,TRBV28,ASSSGQVNEKLF
TRBJ2-1,TRBV5-4,ASSLMLSHEQF
TRBJ2-1,TRBV7-3,ASSPTSGRIDEQF
TRBJ1-1,TRBV4-1,ASSQRVPTTGDTEAF
TRBJ1-1,TRBV7-8,ASSPLTGRNTEAF
TRBJ1-2,TRBV6-6,ASSGQVLGYT
TRBJ2-1,TRBV10-3,ATQTGTSGSYEQF
TRBJ1-2,TRBV5-4,ASSPGQGAGYT
TRBJ2-2,TRBV5-1,ASSFDTGELF
TRBJ2-3,TRBV27,ASSFGTRGTDTQY
TRBJ1-2,TRBV6-5,ASSSRQGIYGYT
TRBJ2-2,TRBV7-9,ASSLAKRTESGELF
TRBJ1-3,TRBV7-7,ASSPGSIGNTIY
TRBJ2-2,TRBV6-1,ASRPNRGMTGELF
TRBJ1-2,TRBV5-1,ASSPGQYYGYT
TRBJ2-2,TRBV4-2,ASSQEGAKLF
TRBJ1-6,TRBV4-2,ASSQTRDIFGSPLH
TRBJ2-7,TRBV27,ASMPGPLDYEQY
TRBJ2-5,TRBV2,ASSVDYKETQY
TRBJ2-2,TRBV15,ATSRNRDNTGELF
TRBJ2-5,TRBV4-3,ASSQEWDRGTTQY
TRBJ2-7,TRBV2,ASSTLQGNEQY
TRBJ2-3,TRBV10-3,AISDNRVPSTDTQY
TRBJ2-1,TRBV14,ASSQEWAGANEQF
TRBJ2-3,TRBV7-8,ASSLGGLGQDTQY
TRBJ1-1,TRBV6-5,ASSYGTGVNTEAF
TRBJ2-7,TRBV9,ASSVDTGSRYEQY
TRBJ2-1,TRBV5-1,ASSFRSPSTDEQF
TRBJ1-1,TRBV2,ASAGGSAEAF
TRBJ1-6,TRBV4-3,ASSQAYSEGASPLH
TRBJ1-2,TRBV7-2,ASSLERGGYT
TRBJ2-7,TRBV7-3,ASSHGMTGSEQY
TRBJ2-7,TRBV7-2,ASSLRGSYEQY
TRBJ2-7,TRBV5-1,ASSRTRGQVYEQY
TRBJ1-5,TRBV7-2,ASSPYTDQPQH
TRBJ2-3,TRBV7-9,ASSLLAGFTDTQY
TRBJ1-6,TRBV5-1,ASSKRPPGQDLDSPLH
TRBJ1-2,TRBV28,ASSETGIGYYGYT
TRBJ1-6,TRBV2,ASSSDRTYNSPLH
TRBJ1-3,TRBV9,ASSVQQGVGNTIY
TRBJ2-7,TRBV28,ASSLWGGGVYEQY
TRBJ1-5,TRBV19,ASIGPGNNQPQH